These 32 T cell receptor beta chains came from one sample sequenced in a study of regulatory T cells in long-lasting Graves disease. Investigators prepared the TCR beta libraries by applying iRepertoire HTBI primers and Arm-PCR of CDR3 regions. Via MiXCR, TCRdb re-called the multiplex PCR reads, giving one row per CDR3 protein. Here the sample spans 360,000 or so distinct CDR3 sequences, 16% being singletons. Time point described: newly diagnosed GD, antithyroid drugs for less than 3 months. RNA isolated from PBMCs was used to make the TCR library. This sample also belongs to another study, concerning T cells in Graves' hyperthyroidism and ophthalmopathy.

Specimen: peripheral blood mononuclear cells (PBMCs), collected at new diagnosis, from a patient treated with antithyroid drugs. Receptors originate from a man aged 35 to 55 with Graves disease.

This clonotype was counted at least ten times. The gene calls are TRBV7-8 and TRBJ1-3; the D gene is possibly TRBD1 (5 bases). Trimming removed 6 bases from V and 8 bases from J, with 20 bases in between. Germline-derived CDR1 and CDR2 are SGHVS and FQNEAQ. The CDR3 extends over 15 amino acids. The CDR3 is CASSPTGSPGDTIYF. In DNA form, the CDR3 reads TGTGCCAGCAGTCCCACAGGAAGCCCCGGGGACACCATATATTTT. Filled out from reference TRBV7-8 and TRBJ1-3, the complete variable domain reads GAGVSQSPRYKVAKRGQDVALRCDPISGHVSLFWYQQALGQGPEFLTYFQNEAQLDKSGLPSDRFFAERPEGSVSTLKIQRTQQEDSAVYLCASSPTGSPGDTIYFGEGSWLTVV.

At least ten counts were recorded for this clonotype. V and J are TRBV5-5 and TRBJ2-5; 10 bases line up with TRBD1. The CDR3 runs to 14 residues. The junction had 4 bases not matched to a gene; V was cut back by 4 bases and J by 4 bases. In germline, CDR1 is SGHKS, CDR2 YYEKEE (reference sequence). Here the CDR3 DNA reads TGTGCCAGCAGCAGGGGACAGGGGAGAGAGACCCAGTACTTC. This gives the protein CASSRGQGRETQYF.

This clonotype was detected ten times or more. CDR3 region: CASSVDWTSSYEQYF. The CDR3 DNA follows: TGTGCCAGCAGTGTCGACTGGACCAGTTCCTACGAGCAGTACTTC. V usage is TRBV6-1 and J usage is TRBJ2-7, with D uncertain. The CDR3 spans 15 residues. Germline V gene data show CDR1 as MNHNS and CDR2 as SASEGT. With 4 bases removed from V and 1 base from J, the gap between germline ends came to 14 bases.

In this sample, this clonotype turned up many times. V gene TRBV18 combines with J gene TRBJ2-3; D tentatively reads TRBD1 or TRBD2 (5 bases each). V gave up 4 bases and J gave up 2 bases, with 13 bases separating them. The CDR3 is 15 amino acids. CDR1 is KGHSH and CDR2 is LQKENI in the germline V gene. The CDR3 protein is CASSRFGAATDTQYF. The DNA of the CDR3 is TGTGCCAGCTCACGCTTCGGGGCGGCCACAGATACGCAGTATTTT.

The CDR3 loop is CAINPGQGAADTQYF. The CDR3 DNA reads as TGTGCCATCAACCCGGGACAGGGGGCCGCAGATACGCAGTATTTT. The V call is TRBV10-3, the J call TRBJ2-3; 12 nucleotides match TRBD1. The CDR3 spans 15 residues. Per germline, CDR1 ENHRY and CDR2 SYGVKD. Unmatched junction bases numbered 6, after V lost 7 bases and J lost 4 bases.

This clonotype was found many times. The chain combines TRBV18 with TRBJ2-7, with TRBD2 matching 7 bases. Trimming took 5 bases from V and 3 from J; bases not matched to a gene: 4. This CDR3 region has 13 residues. From germline, CDR1 is KGHSH and CDR2 LQKENI. DNA for the CDR3: TGTGCCAGCTCAGCGGGAGACCACTACGAGCAGTACTTC. This translates into CASSAGDHYEQYF.

This clonotype came up many times. This chain uses TRBV18 with TRBJ2-1; D is unclear. CDR1 is KGHSH and CDR2 is LQKENI in the germline V gene. This CDR3 is 16 amino acids long. V was trimmed by 0 bases and J by 1 base, leaving 10 bases between them. The CDR3 is CASSPPWGKSYNEQFF. The DNA for the CDR3 is TGTGCCAGCTCACCACCGTGGGGAAAATCCTACAATGAGCAGTTCTTC.

The chain is built from TRBV9 and TRBJ2-1; D gene unclear. V dropped 0 bases and J dropped 3 bases, with 7 bases sitting between them. The CDR3 is 14 amino acids. Germline loops: CDR1 SGDLS, CDR2 YYNGEE. The CDR3 reads CASSVVPGYNEQFF. CDR3 coding DNA: TGTGCCAGCAGCGTAGTTCCGGGCTACAATGAGCAGTTCTTC.

This clonotype was counted a few times. A much larger clone differs by one base, so this may be a read error. This chain connects TRBV4-1 to TRBJ1-4, with 7 bases identical to TRBD1. The CDR3 sequence is 12 residues long. J gave up 12 bases and V 2 bases, and 3 bases lay outside the gene matches. Looked up from germline, CDR1 is MGHRA and CDR2 is YSYEKL. The CDR3 coding sequence is TGCGCCAGCAGCCAACGAGGGGGCGAACTGTTTTTT. It is translated as CASSQRGGELFF.

This clonotype was seen at least ten times. The junction does not match germline at one end; this may be a read error. V gene TRBV5-1 combines with J gene TRBJ2-7; 7 bases match TRBD1. The germline V gene has CDR1 SGHRS and CDR2 YFSETQ. This CDR3 contains 14 residues. Here the CDR3 DNA reads TGTGCCAGCAGCCCCAGACAGGGATCCTACGAGCAGTACTTC. Protein sequence: CASSPRQGSYEQYF.

The J gene is TRBJ2-1, the V gene TRBV30; 7 bases fit TRBD1. V shed 2 bases and J 3 bases; nucleotides not matched to a gene: 10. CDR3 size: 16 residues. Germline lookup yields CDR1 GTSNPN and CDR2 SVGIG (reference sequence). This chain's CDR3 is CAWSKPGQRFYNEQFF. CDR3 coding DNA: TGTGCCTGGAGTAAACCGGGACAGCGCTTCTACAATGAGCAGTTCTTC.

V gene TRBV2 combines with J gene TRBJ1-1; no clear D gene. V was clipped by 8 bases and J by 10 bases, with 23 bases between them. The CDR3 totals 14 residues. Germline CDR1 SNHLY, CDR2 FYNNEI. The CDR3 protein is CASLRRPKQTGAFF. CDR3 DNA: TGTGCCAGCCTACGGCGACCTAAACAAACGGGAGCTTTCTTT. Combining the CDR3 with reference TRBV2 and TRBJ1-1 gives the whole variable domain EPEVTQTPSHQVTQMGQEVILRCVPISNHLYFYWYRQILGQKVEFLVSFYNNEISEKSEIFDDQFSVERPDGSNFTLKIRSTKLEDSAMYFCASLRRPKQTGAFFGQGTRLTVV.

This clonotype has a count of ten or more. The V gene is TRBV11-1, the J gene TRBJ2-4; perhaps TRBD1 as D (6 bases). The CDR3 loop spans 17 amino acids. V shed 1 base and J shed 0 bases, with 13 bases lying between them. Germline loops: CDR1 SGHAT, CDR2 FQDESV (reference sequence). Here the CDR3 reads CASSLDPTGLAKNIQYF. The CDR3 bases are TGTGCCAGCAGCTTAGATCCGACAGGACTAGCCAAAAACATTCAGTACTTC.

This clonotype occurred many times. The V gene is TRBV12-3 or TRBV12-4, the J gene TRBJ1-6; 8 nucleotides align to TRBD1. The J segment lost 11 bases and the V segment lost 5 bases, leaving 11 bases of the junction unmatched. The CDR3 is 15 amino acids. The CDR3 sequence: CASSHLGQGGTPLHF. DNA of the CDR3: TGTGCCAGCAGTCACCTCGGACAGGGTGGGACACCCCTCCACTTT.

In this sample, this clonotype turned up many times. The chain couples TRBV5-1 to TRBJ2-3; weak D call: TRBD2 (6 bases). Trimming left V 2 bases short and J 0 bases short, with 16 bases between. The V gene's germline CDR1 is SGHRS and CDR2 YFSETQ. The CDR3 is made up of 17 amino acids. CDR3 sequence (DNA): TGCGCCAGCAGCTTAAGCGGGCTAGCGAGTAGCACAGATACGCAGTATTTT. Protein sequence: CASSLSGLASSTDTQYF.

This clonotype was found many times. The chain carries TRBV4-1 and TRBJ1-1; possibly TRBD1 for D (5 bases). This CDR3 is built from 13 residues. Deletions cut 2 bases from V and 7 bases from J, with 11 bases between. Germline V gene sequence: CDR1 MGHRA, CDR2 YSYEKL. CDR3 DNA sequence: TGCGCCAGCAGCCAATACCGGGACGGTGAAGCTTTCTTT. Its protein product is CASSQYRDGEAFF.

This clonotype has a count of ten or more. The V gene is TRBV20-1, the J gene TRBJ2-5; D is ambiguous. This CDR3 spans 13 amino acids. The germline V gene has CDR1 DFQATT and CDR2 SNEGSKA (reference sequence). Trimming removed 3 bases from V and 4 bases from J, with 12 bases in between. For the CDR3, the DNA is TGCAGTGCTAGTCCCGGGTGGTCAGAGACCCAGTACTTC. Encoded protein: CSASPGWSETQYF.

The V and J genes are TRBV7-2 and TRBJ2-3, with D hard to call. This CDR3 has 15 amino acids. Per germline, CDR1 SGHTA and CDR2 FQGNSA. Trimming shortened V by 5 bases and J by 4 bases, and 16 bases separated the two germline ends. CDR3 loop: CASSQDGWAPDTQYF. CDR3 nucleotides: TGTGCCAGCAGCCAAGATGGATGGGCGCCAGATACGCAGTATTTT. The full variable domain, with the rest looked up from reference TRBV7-2 and TRBJ2-3, is GAGVSQSPSNKVTEKGKDVELRCDPISGHTALYWYRQSLGQGLEFLIYFQGNSAPDKSGLPSDRFSAERTGGSVSTLTIQRTQQEDSAVYLCASSQDGWAPDTQYFGPGTRLTVL.

This clonotype was observed at least ten times. The chain has TRBV20-1 and TRBJ2-3; D perhaps matches TRBD1 (6 bases). This CDR3 contains 15 residues. Germline loops: CDR1 DFQATT, CDR2 SNEGSKA (reference sequence). Trimming removed 3 bases at V and 6 bases at J, with 19 bases between. CDR3 nucleotides: TGCAGTGCTAGCTTTCGGCAGGGGAGTATGGATACGCAGTATTTT. Its protein product is CSASFRQGSMDTQYF.

This clonotype turned up a few times. This may come from a read error, since a much larger clone is one base off. The CDR3 does not end in the conserved phenylalanine or tryptophan, so this is likely a read error. The chain combines TRBV2 with TRBJ2-1; 13 positions agree with TRBD2. Losses at the gene ends were 11 bases for V and 7 bases for J; bases not matched to a gene: 11. Per the germline V gene, CDR1 is SNHLY and CDR2 is FYNNEI. The CDR3 runs to 15 residues. The DNA for the CDR3 is TGTGCCGGAATTACTAGCGGGGGGGCAGGGAATGAGCAGTTCTCC. Its translation: CAGITSGGAGNEQFS.

A note on this clonotype: A clone one base away is much larger, so this may be a read error. V gene TRBV18 combines with J gene TRBJ2-5, with D possibly being TRBD1 or TRBD2 (5 bases each). Trimming left V 8 bases short and J 3 bases short, with 13 bases between. The CDR3 sequence is 13 residues long. The germline V gene has CDR1 KGHSH and CDR2 LQKENI. CDR3 loop: CASARDPKETQYF. In DNA form, the CDR3 reads TGTGCCAGCGCCCGGGACCCTAAAGAGACCCAGTACTTC.

The rearrangement joins TRBV9 to TRBJ1-5, with D possibly TRBD1 on 6 matching bases. The length of the CDR3 is 14 residues. Germline V CDR1 and CDR2: SGDLS, YYNGEE. V shed 0 bases and J shed 7 bases, with 11 bases lying between them. The CDR3 nucleotides are TGTGCCAGCAGCGTAGGAGTCGGGGGCCAGCCCCAGCATTTT. Translating it yields CASSVGVGGQPQHF.

This clonotype has ten or more counts. J is TRBJ2-3 and V is TRBV12-3 or TRBV12-4; D is unresolved. V was clipped by 4 bases and J by 2 bases, with 22 bases between them. The CDR3 is 18 amino acids. The CDR3 sequence: CASSSTETPAAPTDTQYF. The CDR3 DNA reads as TGTGCCAGCAGTTCGACGGAAACGCCGGCTGCCCCCACAGATACGCAGTATTTT.

This clonotype has a count of ten or more. V usage is TRBV5-1 and J usage is TRBJ1-1, with a weak D call TRBD1 (6 bases). Germline values: CDR1 SGHRS, CDR2 YFSETQ. The CDR3 extends over 13 amino acids. With 7 bases removed from V and 6 bases from J, the gap between germline ends came to 16 bases. CDR3 loop: CASFPGHRAEAFF. The CDR3 bases are TGCGCCAGCTTCCCGGGACACCGGGCTGAAGCTTTCTTT.

This clonotype was seen a handful of times. V gene TRBV20-1 combines with J gene TRBJ1-5, with D perhaps TRBD1 (6 bases). V lost 6 bases, J lost 3 bases, and 15 bases lay in between. The germline V gene has CDR1 DFQATT and CDR2 SNEGSKA (reference sequence). The CDR3 totals 14 residues. CDR3 sequence: CSAYPGGNNQPQHF. CDR3 nucleotide sequence: TGCAGTGCCTATCCGGGGGGCAACAATCAGCCCCAGCATTTT.

This clonotype occurred many times. V usage is TRBV30 and J usage is TRBJ2-3, with TRBD2 matching over 9 bases. Germline-derived CDR1 and CDR2 are GTSNPN and SVGIG (reference sequence). The CDR3 sequence is 13 residues long. Written as DNA, the CDR3 is TGTGCTGAGCGGCGGGGGGGAGTGGGTACGCAGTATTTT. Its translation is CAERRGGVGTQYF.

V and J are TRBV7-2 and TRBJ1-2; 9 positions agree with TRBD1. Germline CDR1 is SGHTA and CDR2 is FQGNSA. This CDR3 comprises 16 residues. V lost 2 bases, J lost 7 bases, and 11 bases stayed unmatched. This CDR3 is CASSLQPGQGGGGYTF. CDR3 DNA sequence: TGTGCCAGCAGCTTACAACCGGGACAGGGTGGGGGTGGCTACACCTTC.

This clonotype was picked up many times. This sequence joins TRBV27 and TRBJ2-1; D tentatively reads TRBD1 or TRBD2 (5 bases each). The germline V gene encodes CDR1 MNHEY and CDR2 SMNVEV (reference sequence). Trimming cost V 5 bases and J 14 bases, with 28 bases left between them. The CDR3 is made up of 16 amino acids. The CDR3 region is CASSTITGTDLHRKFF. Written as DNA, the CDR3 is TGTGCCAGCAGTACCATAACCGGGACGGATTTACATAGGAAGTTCTTC.

This chain joins TRBV7-9 and TRBJ2-5; 8 bases line up with TRBD1. The V gene end was trimmed by 4 bases and the J gene end by 5 bases; junction bases not matched to a gene: 3. The CDR3 contains 13 residues. Germline V gene sequence: CDR1 SEHNR, CDR2 FQNEAQ (reference sequence). DNA of the CDR3: TGTGCCAGCAGCTCCAGGGGGCTTGAGACCCAGTACTTC. Translation gives CASSSRGLETQYF.

This clonotype was seen repeatedly, ten times or more. This rearrangement joins TRBV3-1 to TRBJ2-1; D gene unclear. From germline, CDR1 is LGHDT and CDR2 YNNKEL (reference sequence). V shed 2 bases and J shed 10 bases, with 15 bases lying between them. The CDR3 loop spans 14 amino acids. This chain's CDR3 is CASSQIRAAGEQFF. CDR3 nucleotides: TGTGCCAGCAGCCAAATAAGGGCCGCCGGGGAGCAGTTCTTC.

This clonotype came up many times. CDR3 sequence reads: CASSIRQGNSPLHF. The CDR3 nucleotides read TGTGCCAGCAGCATCCGACAGGGGAATTCACCCCTCCACTTT. The V gene is TRBV7-8, the J gene TRBJ1-6; TRBD1 matches 8 bases. The germline CDR1 and CDR2 sequences are SGHVS and FQNEAQ. This CDR3 is built from 14 residues. Trimming took 5 bases from V and 7 from J; bases not matched to a gene: 4. The whole variable domain, remainder taken from reference TRBV7-8 and TRBJ1-6, is GAGVSQSPRYKVAKRGQDVALRCDPISGHVSLFWYQQALGQGPEFLTYFQNEAQLDKSGLPSDRFFAERPEGSVSTLKIQRTQQEDSAVYLCASSIRQGNSPLHFGNGTRLTVT.

J is TRBJ2-1 and V is TRBV19, with 7 bases that match TRBD1. The J call is in doubt because the DNA end fits TRBJ2-5 better. This CDR3 is 13 amino acids long. Germline V gene data show CDR1 as LNHDA and CDR2 as SQIVND (reference sequence). The CDR3 region has the DNA TGTGCCAGTAGTACGACAGGGACGGAGACCCAGTACTTC. Protein product: CASSTTGTETQYF.